This section outlines one T cell receptor (beta chain) sequence together with its context. Its antigen remains unidentified. This specimen comes from a study of T-cell reconstitution after alpha-beta-depleted transplantation in children. Study-level points and caveats: From surviving recipient T cells and thymic progenitors came the high day-60 TCRbeta diversity observed in some patients.

During its preparation, the TCRbeta library received unique molecular identifiers. MiXCR, applied by TCRdb to the PCR reads, yields one record per CDR3 protein. Of 200,000 to 300,000 distinct CDR3 sequences listed, more than 20% were seen once; the top ten hold about 2.6%. Material: PBMCs, obtained before TCRalphabeta/CD19-depleted stem cell transplant. This TCR derives from a girl aged 2 to 10 with Fanconi anemia, due to receive a stem cell transplant.

The CDR3 DNA is TGCAGTGCCCCGGACAGTCTAGCCCGGCGGGAAGATACGCAGTATTTT. Its translation: CSAPDSLARREDTQYF. The rearrangement links TRBV20-1 to TRBJ2-3; D may be TRBD1 or TRBD2 (6 bases each). Germline V CDR1 and CDR2: DFQATT, SNEGSKA (reference sequence). The CDR3 runs 16 residues. Trimming removed 6 bases from V and 5 bases from J, with 24 bases in between.